This T cell receptor beta chain was recovered during a study of CD8 T cells in ankylosing spondylitis. TCRdb re-called the 5' RACE reads through MiXCR, storing one row per CDR3 protein. The sample comprises about 31,000 distinct CDR3 sequences, about 7% of which are singletons, and about 10% rests with the top ten. Study findings and constraints: Before this, some motif variants had been reported in reactive arthritis synovial fluid and blood.

This clonotype was seen many times. Its target is not known. Germline trimming cut 3 bases from V and 6 bases from J; bases unmatched to any gene: 3. The CDR3 spans 14 residues. CDR1 is LNHDA, CDR2 SQIVND, per germline (reference sequence). This chain links TRBV19 with TRBJ2-1; 9 positions agree with TRBD2. This sequence originates from a male donor with ankylosing spondylitis or in good health (not recorded which). Sequencing was carried out using blood, either unsorted or a sorted T cell fraction (not recorded which). The CDR3 DNA follows: TGTGCCAGTAGTATCGGGACTAGCCCCAATGAGCAGTTCTTC. Its translation: CASSIGTSPNEQFF.